Below, 27 T cell receptor beta chains from the same sample are listed, as sequenced in a study of blood T cell repertoires in COVID-19. Some clones are missing from TCRdb's copy, which holds only in-frame ones; the method was immunoSEQ multiplex PCR. The data contain tens of thousands of clones, 65% to 85% of them seen just once; the ten biggest clones take up about a sixth. Input material: peripheral blood. These receptor sequences come from a woman aged 60-75 years with acute or convalescent COVID-19.

The J gene is TRBJ2-5, the V gene TRBV7-2; D perhaps matches TRBD1 (5 bases). The CDR3 is 19 residues long. Trimming shortened V by 1 base and J by 7 bases, and 28 bases separated the two germline ends. Per the germline V gene, CDR1 is SGHTA and CDR2 is FQGNSA. The CDR3 spells CASSLDGRYGASTAGTQYF. The CDR3 DNA follows: TGTGCCAGCAGCTTAGACGGTCGATATGGGGCATCCACAGCAGGGACCCAGTACTTC.

A single count supports this clone. This sequence joins TRBV18 and TRBJ2-5; no reliable D call. The CDR3 length is 15 residues. Germline V gene sequence: CDR1 KGHSH, CDR2 LQKENI. Trimming took off 3 bases at V and 1 base at J, with 12 bases between the two ends. The CDR3 DNA reads TGTGCCAGCTCACCCTGGGCAGACCCCCAAGAGACCCAGTACTTC. Protein product: CASSPWADPQETQYF.

This rearrangement joins TRBV6-4 to TRBJ1-2; TRBD1 matches at 10 bases. The V and J ends lost 0 bases and 4 bases, in that order; junction bases with no gene match: 2. This CDR3 is 15 amino acids long. The germline CDR1 and CDR2 sequences are MRHNA and SNTAGT. Here the CDR3 reads CASSDSRQGAYGYTF. DNA of the CDR3: TGTGCCAGCAGTGACTCGAGACAGGGGGCCTATGGCTACACCTTC.

The genes are TRBV7-2 and TRBJ2-3; the D gene is possibly TRBD2 (7 bases). The CDR3 is 16 amino acids. V dropped 3 bases and J dropped 1 base, with 14 bases sitting between them. Germline values: CDR1 SGHTA, CDR2 FQGNSA. CDR3 residues: CASSLGGAIGTDTQYF. DNA for the CDR3: TGTGCCAGCAGCTTGGGGGGGGCCATCGGCACAGATACGCAGTATTTT.

A few counts support this clone. V is TRBV10-1 and J is TRBJ2-3; 9 bases fit TRBD2. The length of the CDR3 is 14 residues. CDR1 is WNHNN and CDR2 is SYGVQD in the germline V gene (reference sequence). V shed 6 bases and J 1 base; nucleotides not matched to a gene: 2. As DNA, the CDR3 is TGCGCCAGCAGCGCTAGCGGGGGCACAGATACGCAGTATTTT. This codes for CASSASGGTDTQYF.

This sequence joins TRBV5-1 and TRBJ1-4, with D tentatively TRBD1 (5 bases). This CDR3 is built from 14 residues. Germline-derived CDR1 and CDR2 are SGHRS and YFSETQ. Trimming took off 0 bases at V and 3 bases at J, with 6 bases between the two ends. For the CDR3, the DNA is TGCGCCAGCAGCTTGGGACAGTCTAATGAAAAACTGTTTTTT. This codes for CASSLGQSNEKLFF.

This clone was seen more than once but under ten times. The chain employs TRBV28 and TRBJ2-3; D is possibly TRBD1 (5 bases). The CDR3 extends over 14 amino acids. With 5 bases removed from V and 2 bases from J, the gap between germline ends came to 11 bases. Per the germline V gene, CDR1 is MDHEN and CDR2 is SYDVKM. The CDR3 DNA reads TGTGCCAGCAGTGTCAGGGCCTCCACAGATACGCAGTATTTT. This translates into CASSVRASTDTQYF. Using reference TRBV28 and TRBJ2-3 for the parts outside the CDR3, the full variable domain is DVKVTQSSRYLVKRTGEKVFLECVQDMDHENMFWYRQDPGLGLRLIYFSYDVKMKEKGDIPEGYSVSREKKERFSLILESASTNQTSMYLCASSVRASTDTQYFGPGTRLTVL.

Here the CDR3 DNA reads TGTGCCAGCAGCCAAGCGGCGACAGGCACCTACGAGCAGTACGTC. It codes for CASSQAATGTYEQYV. The chain carries TRBV4-2 and TRBJ2-7; D might be TRBD1 (6 bases). The germline V gene encodes CDR1 LGHNA and CDR2 YNFKEQ. Trimming shortened V by 1 base and J by 2 bases, and 12 bases separated the two germline ends. CDR3 length: 15 residues.

The chain joins TRBV19 to TRBJ1-4; 8 bases are shared with TRBD1. V shed 6 bases, J shed 0 bases, and the junction held 3 bases outside the gene matches. Germline lookup yields CDR1 LNHDA and CDR2 SQIVND (reference sequence). This CDR3 region has 15 residues. The DNA of the CDR3 is TGTGCCAGTAGCCAGGGGGCCGCAACTAATGAAAAACTGTTTTTT. Its protein is CASSQGAATNEKLFF.

The CDR3 sequence: CASSLAHINTGELFF. The CDR3 nucleotides are TGCGCCAGCAGCTTGGCTCACATTAACACCGGGGAGCTGTTTTTT. The chain uses TRBV5-1 and TRBJ2-2, with unresolved D. V lost 0 bases and J lost 2, with 8 bases in between. Germline V gives CDR1 SGHRS, CDR2 YFSETQ. The CDR3 runs 15 residues.

The rearrangement links TRBV4-2 to TRBJ2-3; D is possibly TRBD1 (6 bases). V lost 1 base and J 2 bases, leaving 7 bases between the germline ends. This CDR3 comprises 14 residues. Germline assignment: CDR1 LGHNA and CDR2 YNFKEQ. Written as DNA, the CDR3 is TGTGCCAGCAGCCAAGCAGGGGACACAGATACGCAGTATTTT. Translating gives CASSQAGDTDTQYF.

The rearrangement uses TRBV11-3 and TRBJ2-3, with a tentative D call TRBD2 (6 bases). Trimming left V 2 bases short and J 2 bases short, with 26 bases between. There are 20 residues in the CDR3. CDR1 is SGHNT, CDR2 YENEEA, per germline. CDR3 nucleotide sequence: TGTGCCAGCAGCTTAAACTTCGGGATGATTGGCGGGGAGGCCACAGATACGCAGTATTTT. It specifies CASSLNFGMIGGEATDTQYF.

The gene calls are TRBV12-3 or TRBV12-4 and TRBJ1-2; D is undetermined. Trimming took 6 bases from V and 8 from J, leaving 13 bases between them. The CDR3 loop spans 12 amino acids. CDR3 loop: CASSGEGLGYTF. The CDR3 DNA reads TGTGCCAGCAGCGGGGAGGGTCTCGGCTACACCTTC.

The V call is TRBV6-5, the J call TRBJ2-3; 8 nucleotides match TRBD1. The V and J ends lost 5 bases and 4 bases, in that order; junction bases with no gene match: 8. Germline assignment: CDR1 MNHEY and CDR2 SVGAGI. The length of the CDR3 is 15 residues. The CDR3 DNA is TGTGCCAGCAGTCGACAGGGGAACATCGCAGATACGCAGTATTTT. Translated: CASSRQGNIADTQYF.

The rearrangement joins TRBV11-3 to TRBJ2-1; 7 nucleotides agree with TRBD1. The germline CDR1 and CDR2 sequences are SGHNT and YENEEA. The junction had 5 bases not matched to a gene; V was cut back by 0 bases and J by 0 bases. This CDR3 is 17 amino acids long. The CDR3: CASSLEGWDSSYNEQFF. The CDR3 DNA sequence: TGTGCCAGCAGCTTAGAAGGTTGGGACAGCTCCTACAATGAGCAGTTCTTC.

In its sample, this clone was seen once. The chain couples TRBV6-5 to TRBJ1-5, with D possibly matching TRBD1 (5 bases). The length of the CDR3 is 14 residues. In germline, CDR1 is MNHEY, CDR2 SVGAGI. V was shortened by 6 bases and J by 4 bases, with 13 bases between the two germline ends. The CDR3, as DNA: TGTGCCAGCAGAACGGGGAGGGGAAATCAGCCCCAGCATTTT. Amino acids: CASRTGRGNQPQHF.

The chain has TRBV6-6 and TRBJ2-2; 7 nucleotides align to TRBD2. CDR3 length: 14 residues. V shed 8 bases and J 3 bases; nucleotides not matched to a gene: 6. The germline CDR1 and CDR2 sequences are MNHNY and SVGAGI (reference sequence). The CDR3 DNA follows: TGTGCCAGCTATTTCCGGGGGGACACCGGGGAGCTGTTTTTT. This sequence encodes CASYFRGDTGELFF.

The rearrangement uses TRBV11-3 and TRBJ2-2; D unclear. CDR3 size: 13 residues. Germline V CDR1 and CDR2: SGHNT, YENEEA. V lost 0 bases and J 7 bases, leaving 6 bases between the germline ends. The CDR3 DNA reads as TGTGCCAGCAGCTTAGATCGGGTCGGGGAGCTGTTTTTT. This translates into CASSLDRVGELFF.

CDR3 loop: CASSIFSEQFF. The CDR3, as DNA: TGTGCCAGTAGTATTTTCAGTGAGCAGTTCTTC. V gene TRBV19 combines with J gene TRBJ2-1, with D unresolved. V gave up 3 bases and J gave up 9 bases, with 6 bases separating them. Germline V gene data show CDR1 as LNHDA and CDR2 as SQIVND (reference sequence). This CDR3 contains 11 residues. Full variable domain (outside the CDR3, taken from reference TRBV19 and TRBJ2-1): DGGITQSPKYLFRKEGQNVTLSCEQNLNHDAMYWYRQDPGQGLRLIYYSQIVNDFQKGDIAEGYSVSREKKESFPLTVTSAQKNPTAFYLCASSIFSEQFFGPGTRLTVL.

The chain joins TRBV28 to TRBJ2-5; TRBD2 is a possible D gene (6 bases). From germline, CDR1 is MDHEN and CDR2 SYDVKM. The length of the CDR3 is 13 residues. Trimming left V 5 bases short and J 2 bases short, with 9 bases between. CDR3 protein: CASSNGGQETQYF. In DNA form, the CDR3 reads TGTGCCAGCAGTAACGGGGGACAAGAGACCCAGTACTTC.

This chain connects TRBV14 to TRBJ2-3, with 9 bases identical to TRBD1. The CDR3 runs to 15 residues. CDR1 and CDR2 from the germline V gene are SGHDN and FVKESK. V dropped 0 bases and J dropped 6; count of bases not matched to a gene: 4. CDR3 sequence reads: CASSQEHRGLDTQYF. The CDR3 DNA reads TGTGCCAGCAGCCAAGAGCACAGGGGGCTGGATACGCAGTATTTT.

The rearrangement uses TRBV2 and TRBJ1-2; TRBD1 aligns across 8 bases. After removal of 7 bases from V and 5 bases from J, the junction contained 6 bases not matched to a gene. The CDR3 contains 13 residues. Looked up from germline, CDR1 is SNHLY and CDR2 is FYNNEI. CDR3 protein: CASKAGGVYGYTF. CDR3 coding DNA: TGTGCCAGCAAGGCAGGGGGCGTTTATGGCTACACCTTC. The variable domain in full, with the rest retrieved from reference TRBV2 and TRBJ1-2, is EPEVTQTPSHQVTQMGQEVILRCVPISNHLYFYWYRQILGQKVEFLVSFYNNEISEKSEIFDDQFSVERPDGSNFTLKIRSTKLEDSAMYFCASKAGGVYGYTFGSGTRLTVV.

V gene TRBV6-5 combines with J gene TRBJ2-3, with a weak D call TRBD1 (5 bases). Germline V lookup: CDR1 MNHEY, CDR2 SVGAGI. The CDR3 spans 14 residues. V lost 6 bases and J lost 1, with 11 bases in between. Here the CDR3 reads CASRAGSRTDTQYF. The CDR3 coding sequence is TGTGCCAGCAGGGCAGGGTCTCGCACAGATACGCAGTATTTT.

This chain uses TRBV30 with TRBJ1-2; 7 bases are a match to TRBD1. CDR1 and CDR2 from the germline V gene are GTSNPN and SVGIG (reference sequence). Unmatched junction bases numbered 10, after V lost 4 bases and J lost 5 bases. CDR3 length equals 14 residues. CDR3 sequence (DNA): TGTGCCTGGACCCCACCGGGACAGATATATGGCTACACCTTC. It encodes CAWTPPGQIYGYTF.

This clone was observed once. The rearrangement links TRBV3-1 (or the pseudogene TRBV3-2) to TRBJ1-2; 7 positions agree with TRBD1. Looked up from germline, CDR1 is LGHDT and CDR2 is YNNKEL (reference sequence). Trimming at V came to 4 bases and at J to 7 bases, leaving 6 bases not matched to a gene. The CDR3 consists of 13 residues. CDR3 residues: CASSPGTDTGYTF. Here the CDR3 DNA reads TGTGCCAGCAGCCCCGGGACAGACACTGGCTACACCTTC.

This clone was observed once. The rearrangement links TRBV3-1 (or the pseudogene TRBV3-2) to TRBJ1-2; D is ambiguous. This CDR3 comprises 15 residues. Germline loops: CDR1 LGHDT, CDR2 YNNKEL (reference sequence). Trimming pared 0 bases from V and 7 bases from J, leaving 15 bases between. CDR3 protein: CASSQDKRRATGYTF. CDR3 in DNA: TGTGCCAGCAGCCAAGATAAGAGGCGGGCCACTGGCTACACCTTC.

The chain has TRBV4-1 and TRBJ2-3; TRBD1 is a possible D gene (6 bases). V was trimmed by 2 bases and J by 0 bases, leaving 9 bases between them. CDR1 and CDR2 from the germline V gene are MGHRA and YSYEKL. The CDR3 spans 15 residues. CDR3 residues: CASSQNRASTDTQYF. The CDR3, as DNA: TGCGCCAGCAGCCAAAACAGGGCGAGCACAGATACGCAGTATTTT.